The 26 T cell receptor beta chains below come from one sample, sequenced in a study of shared T cell receptors in the human thymus. Profiled with immunoSEQ multiplex PCR; TCRdb holds only in-frame clones, not every one. The sample includes hundreds of thousands of clones, approximately 89% seen only once; the top ten take more than 0.009%. The same data also went into a second study, on human thymus T cells.

Source material: thymocytes. The receptors stem from a boy under two years old with a congenital heart defect.

The chain links TRBV19 to TRBJ1-5; 8 positions match TRBD1. Trimming at V came to 5 bases and at J to 0 bases, leaving 6 bases not matched to a gene. Germline CDR1 LNHDA, CDR2 SQIVND (reference sequence). This CDR3 spans 16 amino acids. Here the CDR3 DNA reads TGTGCCAGTAGTGCGCACAGGGGGGATAGCAATCAGCCCCAGCATTTT. This encodes CASSAHRGDSNQPQHF.

The chain has TRBV28 and TRBJ2-5; no clear D gene. The CDR3 consists of 13 residues. Germline V gene data show CDR1 as MDHEN and CDR2 as SYDVKM. V dropped 10 bases and J dropped 0 bases, with 12 bases sitting between them. Here the CDR3 DNA reads TGTGCCATCCGAATCCGGTACCAAGAGACCCAGTACTTC. It yields the protein CAIRIRYQETQYF. The full variable domain, completed using reference TRBV28 and TRBJ2-5, is DVKVTQSSRYLVKRTGEKVFLECVQDMDHENMFWYRQDPGLGLRLIYFSYDVKMKEKGDIPEGYSVSREKKERFSLILESASTNQTSMYLCAIRIRYQETQYFGPGTRLLVL.

V gene TRBV28 combines with J gene TRBJ2-6; possibly TRBD1 for D (6 bases). Trimming left V 5 bases short and J 0 bases short, with 23 bases between. CDR1 is MDHEN, CDR2 SYDVKM, per germline. This CDR3 has 20 amino acids. The DNA for the CDR3 is TGTGCCAGCAGTAAAAAACCCCCGACAGGTAAAAGCTCTGGGGCCAACGTCCTGACTTTC. Protein: CASSKKPPTGKSSGANVLTF.

The chain is built from TRBV28 and TRBJ2-3; 8 nucleotides match TRBD2. The germline V gene has CDR1 MDHEN and CDR2 SYDVKM. V shed 5 bases and J 3 bases; nucleotides not matched to a gene: 13. The CDR3 runs 17 residues. The CDR3 protein is CASSPKGREGGTDTQYF. The CDR3 nucleotides are TGTGCCAGCAGTCCCAAAGGTCGGGAGGGTGGGACAGATACGCAGTATTTT.

The chain employs TRBV7-2 and TRBJ1-3; TRBD1 matches at 12 bases. Germline trimming cut 6 bases from V and 4 bases from J; bases unmatched to any gene: 13. The CDR3 has 18 residues. From germline, CDR1 is SGHTA and CDR2 FQGNSA. The CDR3 DNA sequence: TGTGCCAGCAGACCCCACCGGGGGGACAGGGGGCAAGGAAACACCATATATTTT. This translates into CASRPHRGDRGQGNTIYF. Drawing the rest from reference TRBV7-2 and TRBJ1-3, the complete variable domain is GAGVSQSPSNKVTEKGKDVELRCDPISGHTALYWYRQSLGQGLEFLIYFQGNSAPDKSGLPSDRFSAERTGGSVSTLTIQRTQQEDSAVYLCASRPHRGDRGQGNTIYFGEGSWLTVV.

V and J are TRBV10-2 and TRBJ1-5; 8 bases are a match to TRBD1. V was clipped by 3 bases and J by 6 bases; unmatched bases: 16. This CDR3 spans 18 amino acids. Germline lookup yields CDR1 WSHSY and CDR2 SAAADI. Written as DNA, the CDR3 is TGCGCCAGCAGTGACTTGACAGGGGAAGTTCTGCATGGTCAGCCCCAGCATTTT. It translates to CASSDLTGEVLHGQPQHF.

The V gene is TRBV21-1, the J gene TRBJ1-5; the D call in the table, TRBD1, was not verified against the DNA. TRBV21-1 is tagged as a pseudogene. CDR3 size: 15 residues. The CDR3 is CASSNRTNSNQPQHF. In DNA form, the CDR3 reads TGTGCCAGCAGCAACAGGACAAATAGCAATCAGCCCCAGCATTTT.

J is TRBJ2-5 and V is TRBV5-4; weak D call: TRBD2 (7 bases). From germline, CDR1 is SGHNT and CDR2 YYREEE (reference sequence). V was shortened by 4 bases and J by 3 bases, with 13 bases between the two germline ends. The length of the CDR3 is 14 residues. CDR3 coding DNA: TGTGCCAGCAGCCAGGGGCGGGGGAAAGAGACCCAGTACTTC. Translated, it gives CASSQGRGKETQYF.

The sample holds a few counts of this clone. The gene calls are TRBV19 and TRBJ1-5; 7 nucleotides agree with TRBD1. CDR1 is LNHDA, CDR2 SQIVND, per germline (reference sequence). There are 14 residues in the CDR3. Trimming at V came to 9 bases and at J to 0 bases, leaving 5 bases not matched to a gene. The CDR3 DNA is TGTGCCAGAACACAGGGGTATAGCAATCAGCCCCAGCATTTT. Its protein is CARTQGYSNQPQHF.

This chain uses TRBV10-2 with TRBJ2-1, with a tentative D call TRBD1 (6 bases). From germline, CDR1 is WSHSY and CDR2 SAAADI. Trimming stripped 8 bases from V and 10 bases from J, with 18 bases between. The CDR3 has 13 amino acids. The CDR3 nucleotides are TGCGCCAGCTACAGGGATTCGGTAATGGAGCAGTTCTTC. Its translation: CASYRDSVMEQFF.

The chain combines TRBV9 with TRBJ2-2; 8 bases fit TRBD1. The V gene's germline CDR1 is SGDLS and CDR2 YYNGEE. The CDR3 extends over 13 amino acids. J gave up 7 bases and V 3 bases, and 2 bases lay outside the gene matches. As DNA, the CDR3 is TGTGCCAGCAGCGGACAGGGGAACGGGGAGCTGTTTTTT. This codes for CASSGQGNGELFF.

This chain connects TRBV5-1 to TRBJ2-3; 9 bases are a match to TRBD1. This CDR3 comprises 16 residues. The V gene end was trimmed by 4 bases and the J gene end by 0 bases; junction bases not matched to a gene: 6. Germline V gene sequence: CDR1 SGHRS, CDR2 YFSETQ. The CDR3 loop is CASSLRTGASTDTQYF. In DNA, the CDR3 is TGCGCCAGCAGCCTGAGGACAGGGGCTAGCACAGATACGCAGTATTTT.

The count of this clone is one. The chain carries TRBV6-1 and TRBJ1-2; 7 bases are a match to TRBD1. CDR1 is MNHNS and CDR2 is SASEGT in the germline V gene. The CDR3 spans 14 residues. The V gene end was trimmed by 10 bases and the J gene end by 6 bases; junction bases not matched to a gene: 14. CDR3 sequence: CATPPQQGHNGYTF. The CDR3, as DNA: TGTGCCACCCCCCCCCAACAGGGGCACAATGGCTACACCTTC.

J is TRBJ1-1 and V is TRBV9; 9 bases map to TRBD1. The length of the CDR3 is 14 residues. V shed 0 bases and J 3 bases; nucleotides not matched to a gene: 0. From germline, CDR1 is SGDLS and CDR2 YYNGEE. The chain's CDR3 is CASSVGTGDTEAFF. The CDR3 region has the DNA TGTGCCAGCAGCGTAGGGACAGGGGACACTGAAGCTTTCTTT.

In the case of this clone: Other nucleotide sequences in the sample specify the same CDR3. The chain combines TRBV27 with TRBJ2-7; the match to TRBD2 covers 13 bases. In germline, CDR1 is MNHEY, CDR2 SMNVEV (reference sequence). V shed 4 bases and J 1 base; nucleotides not matched to a gene: 1. The CDR3 length is 15 residues. The CDR3 sequence: CASSSTSGRSYEQYF. The CDR3 nucleotides read TGTGCCAGCAGTTCGACTAGCGGGAGGTCCTACGAGCAGTACTTC.

This sequence joins TRBV27 and TRBJ2-3; 11 nucleotides align to TRBD2. CDR3 size: 18 residues. CDR1 is MNHEY and CDR2 is SMNVEV in the germline V gene (reference sequence). Trimming took 8 bases from V and 1 from J; bases not matched to a gene: 14. This CDR3 reads CASLAEPGGLAGTDTQYF. The CDR3 DNA follows: TGTGCCAGCCTCGCCGAGCCGGGGGGACTAGCGGGCACAGATACGCAGTATTTT.

V usage is TRBV29-1 and J usage is TRBJ2-2; TRBD2 agrees at 10 bases. The CDR3 is made up of 20 amino acids. The germline gives CDR1 SQVTM, CDR2 ANQGSEA. V shed 1 base and J 0 bases; nucleotides not matched to a gene: 14. The CDR3 DNA reads TGCAGCGTTGAAGTCCCCTTGCTAGCGGGAGTCACGCCGAACACCGGGGAGCTGTTTTTT. Translation gives CSVEVPLLAGVTPNTGELFF.

This chain connects TRBV27 to TRBJ1-6; the match to TRBD1 covers 9 bases. This CDR3 has 19 amino acids. Germline V gives CDR1 MNHEY, CDR2 SMNVEV (reference sequence). Trimming cost V 3 bases and J 7 bases; bases outside gene matches: 16. The CDR3 DNA reads as TGTGCCAGCAGTTTTACCCCGGACAGGGGAAAACGAAGAAATTCACCCCTCCACTTT. Amino acid sequence: CASSFTPDRGKRRNSPLHF.

The chain is built from TRBV5-1 and TRBJ2-2; 8 bases agree with TRBD2. The CDR3 is 15 residues long. Germline V gene sequence: CDR1 SGHRS, CDR2 YFSETQ. V was clipped by 7 bases and J by 0 bases; unmatched bases: 5. The CDR3 is CASYISGANTGELFF. Here the CDR3 DNA reads TGCGCCAGCTACATTAGCGGGGCGAACACCGGGGAGCTGTTTTTT. The whole variable domain, filled in from reference TRBV5-1 and TRBJ2-2, reads KAGVTQTPRYLIKTRGQQVTLSCSPISGHRSVSWYQQTPGQGLQFLFEYFSETQRNKGNFPGRFSGRQFSNSRSEMNVSTLELGDSALYLCASYISGANTGELFFGEGSRLTVL.

The V call is TRBV9, the J call TRBJ1-4; 8 bases match TRBD1. This CDR3 spans 13 amino acids. Germline CDR1 SGDLS, CDR2 YYNGEE. V dropped 4 bases and J dropped 14; count of bases not matched to a gene: 10. CDR3 DNA sequence: TGTGCCAGCAGCCCCGGACAGGGAGGCTATCTGTTTTTT. Protein sequence: CASSPGQGGYLFF.

CDR3 DNA sequence: TGTGCCAGTAGTGGGCTAGCGGGTAAAGATACGCAGTATTTT. This sequence encodes CASSGLAGKDTQYF. J is TRBJ2-3 and V is TRBV19; the match to TRBD2 covers 8 bases. V shed 5 bases and J 5 bases; nucleotides not matched to a gene: 6. CDR3 size: 14 residues. Germline V gene data show CDR1 as LNHDA and CDR2 as SQIVND (reference sequence).

The chain employs TRBV5-4 and TRBJ2-7; TRBD1 might be the D (6 bases). Germline-derived CDR1 and CDR2 are SGHNT and YYREEE (reference sequence). The CDR3 consists of 15 residues. Trimming took off 6 bases at V and 2 bases at J, with 18 bases between the two ends. The DNA of the CDR3 is TGTGCCAGCAAAGAGAGCCGGGACATACCCTACGAGCAGTACTTC. It encodes CASKESRDIPYEQYF.

The chain carries TRBV28 and TRBJ1-1; weak D call: TRBD1 (5 bases). The germline V gene encodes CDR1 MDHEN and CDR2 SYDVKM. Deletions cut 4 bases from V and 4 bases from J, with 13 bases between. The CDR3 runs 14 residues. CDR3 nucleotide sequence: TGTGCCAGCAGTTGGGATTGGGGGGGCACTGAAGCTTTCTTT. Translated, it gives CASSWDWGGTEAFF. Filled out from reference TRBV28 and TRBJ1-1, the complete variable domain reads DVKVTQSSRYLVKRTGEKVFLECVQDMDHENMFWYRQDPGLGLRLIYFSYDVKMKEKGDIPEGYSVSREKKERFSLILESASTNQTSMYLCASSWDWGGTEAFFGQGTRLTVV.

The rearrangement links TRBV5-1 to TRBJ2-1; 9 nucleotides agree with TRBD1. V was pared by 3 bases and J by 6 bases, with 28 bases of the junction left unmatched. This CDR3 comprises 22 residues. Germline V gives CDR1 SGHRS, CDR2 YFSETQ. The CDR3 loop reads CASSSTKTTGGTSRLFFNEQFF. In DNA, the CDR3 is TGCGCCAGCAGCTCCACGAAGACGACAGGGGGAACTAGCCGACTCTTCTTCAATGAGCAGTTCTTC.

DNA of the CDR3: TGCGCCAGCAGCCAAGAGCGTCAGGACTCGGATGGCTACACCTTC. Translating it yields CASSQERQDSDGYTF. The chain joins TRBV4-3 to TRBJ1-2; D is ambiguous. Trimming pared 0 bases from V and 6 bases from J, leaving 14 bases between. The V gene's germline CDR1 is LGHNA and CDR2 YSLEER. This CDR3 is built from 15 residues.

The CDR3 is CASSLGGINQPQHF. The CDR3 DNA sequence: TGCGCCAGCAGCTTGGGAGGGATTAATCAGCCCCAGCATTTT. This chain joins TRBV5-1 and TRBJ1-5; D is unclear. The V and J ends lost 0 bases and 4 bases respectively, with 8 bases between them. The germline V gene encodes CDR1 SGHRS and CDR2 YFSETQ. This CDR3 is built from 14 residues.